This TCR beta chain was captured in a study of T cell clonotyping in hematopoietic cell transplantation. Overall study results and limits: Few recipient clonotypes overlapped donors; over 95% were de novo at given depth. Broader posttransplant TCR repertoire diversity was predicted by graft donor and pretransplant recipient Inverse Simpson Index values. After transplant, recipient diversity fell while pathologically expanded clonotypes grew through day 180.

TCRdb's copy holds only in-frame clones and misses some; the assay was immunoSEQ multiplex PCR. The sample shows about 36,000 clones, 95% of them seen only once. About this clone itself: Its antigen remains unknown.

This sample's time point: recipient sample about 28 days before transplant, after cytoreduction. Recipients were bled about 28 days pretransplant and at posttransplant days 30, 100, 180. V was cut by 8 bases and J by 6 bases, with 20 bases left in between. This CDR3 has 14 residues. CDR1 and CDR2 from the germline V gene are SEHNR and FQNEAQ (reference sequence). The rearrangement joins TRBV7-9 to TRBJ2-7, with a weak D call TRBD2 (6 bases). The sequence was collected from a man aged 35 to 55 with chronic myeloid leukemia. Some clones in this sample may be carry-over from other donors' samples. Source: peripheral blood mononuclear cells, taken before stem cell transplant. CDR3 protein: CASRGEEGMSEQYF. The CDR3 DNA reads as TGTGCCAGCCGAGGGGAGGAGGGGATGAGCGAGCAGTACTTC.